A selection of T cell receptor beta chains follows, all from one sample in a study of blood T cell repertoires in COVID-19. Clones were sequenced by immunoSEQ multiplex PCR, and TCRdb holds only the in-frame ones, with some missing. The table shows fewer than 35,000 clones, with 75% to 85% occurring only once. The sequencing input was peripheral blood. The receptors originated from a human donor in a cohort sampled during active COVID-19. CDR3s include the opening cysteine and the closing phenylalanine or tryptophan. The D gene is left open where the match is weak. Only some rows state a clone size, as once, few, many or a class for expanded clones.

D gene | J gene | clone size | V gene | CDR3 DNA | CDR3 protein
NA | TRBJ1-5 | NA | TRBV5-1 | TGCGCCAGCAGCTTGGCTGGCAGTTACAATCAGCCCCAGCATTTT | CASSLAGSYNQPQHF
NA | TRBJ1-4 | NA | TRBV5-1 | TGCGCCAGCAGCTCACAGGGCTCGGGTGAAAAACTGTTTTTT | CASSSQGSGEKLFF
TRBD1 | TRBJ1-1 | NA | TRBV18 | TGTGCCAGCTCACCTTTGACAGGGGAAGCTTTCTTT | CASSPLTGEAFF
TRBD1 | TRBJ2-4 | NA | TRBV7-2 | TGTGCCAGCAGGATTCAGGGGGATGGGGGCATTCAGTACTTC | CASRIQGDGGIQYF
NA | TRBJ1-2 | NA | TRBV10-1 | TGCGCCAGCAGTCCAGACAGGCAACGTGGCTACACCTTC | CASSPDRQRGYTF
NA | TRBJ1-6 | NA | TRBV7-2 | TGTGCCAGCAGCTTTGGCACCGTCAATTCACCCCTCCACTTT | CASSFGTVNSPLHF
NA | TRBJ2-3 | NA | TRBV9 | TGTGCCAGCAGCGTAGAACACCTCACAGATACGCAGTATTTT | CASSVEHLTDTQYF
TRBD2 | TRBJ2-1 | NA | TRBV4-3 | TGCGCCAGCAGCCAAGATTGGGAGCGGGGGGGGTACAATGAGCAGTTCTTC | CASSQDWERGGYNEQFF
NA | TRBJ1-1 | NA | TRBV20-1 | TGCAGTGCTACCCCGGGGGTCGGGATGTTCTTT | CSATPGVGMFF
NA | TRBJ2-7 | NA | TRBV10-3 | TGTGCCATCACCCGACAGAGCTCCTACGAGCAGTACTTC | CAITRQSSYEQYF
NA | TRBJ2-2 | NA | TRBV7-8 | TGTGCCAGCAGCTTATGGCAGGGGTACACCGGGGAGCTGTTTTTT | CASSLWQGYTGELFF
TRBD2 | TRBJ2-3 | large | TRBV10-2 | TGCGCCAGCAGTCCCCCCACTAGCGGCGGCTACACAGATACGCAGTATTTT | CASSPPTSGGYTDTQYF
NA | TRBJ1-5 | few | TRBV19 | TGTGCCAGTAGTCCGTGGCGGGACGGGGATCAGCCCCAGCATTTT | CASSPWRDGDQPQHF
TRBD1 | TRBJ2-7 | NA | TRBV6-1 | TGTGCCAGCAGTGAAGGGACAGGGATCTACGAGCAGTACTTC | CASSEGTGIYEQYF
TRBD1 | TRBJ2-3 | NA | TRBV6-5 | TGTGCCAGCACCCGAGACAGGGGGCTTTCAGATACGCAGTATTTT | CASTRDRGLSDTQYF
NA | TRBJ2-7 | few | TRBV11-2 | TGTGCCAGCAGCGCTATAACCGGGACACGCTACGAGCAGTACTTC | CASSAITGTRYEQYF
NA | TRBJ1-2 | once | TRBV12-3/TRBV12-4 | TGTGCCAGCAGTTCCCTTCCAGGTAGGGGCTACACCTTC | CASSSLPGRGYTF
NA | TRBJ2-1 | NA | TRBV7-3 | TGTGCCAGCAGCGGCCCGGGGGGCCCCTACAATGAGCAGTTCTTC | CASSGPGGPYNEQFF
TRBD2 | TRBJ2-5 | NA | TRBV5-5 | TGTGCCAGCGTAGCGGGGTCCCAAGAGACCCAGTACTTC | CASVAGSQETQYF
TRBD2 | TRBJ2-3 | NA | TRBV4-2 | TGTGCCAGCAGCCAAGGAGTAGCGGGGGCGGTCACAGATACGCAGTATTTT | CASSQGVAGAVTDTQYF
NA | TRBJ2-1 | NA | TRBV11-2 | TGTGCCAGCAGCTCACGCCGCAGGGAAGGGGAGCAGTTCTTC | CASSSRRREGEQFF